These 10 T cell receptor beta chains came from one sample sequenced in a study of shared clonotypes between healthy human individuals. Profiling relied on immunoSEQ multiplex PCR, and the TCRdb table lists in-frame clones only, not all of them. The data hold more than 1.2 million clones, with around 98.5% observed a single time. Sequencing used naive CD4+ T cells sorted from blood. The subset was: CD45RA+ positively selected. These receptors all come from a man aged 25-45 years in good health.

The chain links TRBV5-1 to TRBJ1-2; maybe TRBD1 (5 bases). The CDR3 sequence is 14 residues long. Germline assignment: CDR1 SGHRS and CDR2 YFSETQ. The V end lost 4 bases, the J end lost 4 bases, and 14 bases lay between the germline ends. The CDR3 spells CASSHGTESYGYTF. The CDR3 DNA sequence: TGCGCCAGCAGCCACGGGACGGAGAGCTATGGCTACACCTTC.

This rearrangement joins TRBV5-6 to TRBJ2-7; D possibly uses TRBD1 or TRBD2 (5 bases each). V was trimmed by 7 bases and J by 0 bases, leaving 17 bases between them. The CDR3 contains 15 residues. Germline V gives CDR1 SGHDT, CDR2 YYEEEE. This CDR3 is CASFKGLDFSYEQYF. The DNA of the CDR3 is TGTGCCAGCTTTAAGGGGTTGGACTTCTCCTACGAGCAGTACTTC. The full variable domain, rest sourced from reference TRBV5-6 and TRBJ2-7, is DAGVTQSPTHLIKTRGQQVTLRCSPKSGHDTVSWYQQALGQGPQFIFQYYEEEERQRGNFPDRFSGHQFPNYSSELNVNALLLGDSALYLCASFKGLDFSYEQYFGPGTRLTVT.

This chain uses TRBV2 with TRBJ2-1; tentative D call: TRBD2 (6 bases). Germline V gives CDR1 SNHLY, CDR2 FYNNEI. The CDR3 covers 13 residues. The ends were cut back, 6 bases at V and 14 bases at J, with 20 bases in the middle. The CDR3 coding sequence is TGTGCCAGCAGCTTATCTTCGGGAGCCCTGGAGTTCTTC. It specifies CASSLSSGALEFF.

The chain recombines TRBV7-2 with TRBJ1-1; D remains ambiguous. Per the germline V gene, CDR1 is SGHTA and CDR2 is FQGNSA. The CDR3 loop spans 14 amino acids. V was shortened by 1 base and J by 3 bases, with 9 bases between the two germline ends. CDR3 residues: CASSLGVWDTEAFF. The CDR3 nucleotides are TGTGCCAGCAGCTTAGGGGTGTGGGACACTGAAGCTTTCTTT.

J is TRBJ2-1 and V is TRBV7-9, with a possible D match to TRBD2 (6 bases). Germline-derived CDR1 and CDR2 are SEHNR and FQNEAQ (reference sequence). Trimming cost V 7 bases and J 12 bases, with 16 bases left between them. The CDR3 length is 12 residues. Written as DNA, the CDR3 is TGTGCCAGCACCCCAGCCCGACTAGGGCAGTTCTTC. Translating gives CASTPARLGQFF.

This clone showed up just once. Other nucleotide sequences in the sample specify the same CDR3. V and J are TRBV18 and TRBJ2-7, with a possible D match to TRBD1 (6 bases). CDR1 and CDR2 from the germline V gene are KGHSH and LQKENI. Trimming pared 3 bases from V and 2 bases from J, leaving 11 bases between. The CDR3 covers 14 residues. In nucleotides, the CDR3 is TGTGCCAGCTCACCCCGGGACACCACCTACGAGCAGTACTTC. It translates to CASSPRDTTYEQYF. Combining the CDR3 with reference TRBV18 and TRBJ2-7 gives the whole variable domain NAGVMQNPRHLVRRRGQEARLRCSPMKGHSHVYWYRQLPEEGLKFMVYLQKENIIDESGMPKERFSAEFPKEGPSILRIQQVVRGDSAAYFCASSPRDTTYEQYFGPGTRLTVT.

This chain links TRBV29-1 with TRBJ1-4; D is uncertain. The germline gives CDR1 SQVTM, CDR2 ANQGSEA. The CDR3 consists of 13 residues. V lost 3 bases, J lost 5 bases, and 10 bases lay in between. This chain's CDR3 is CSVDTPLNEKLFF. The CDR3 DNA reads TGCAGCGTTGATACCCCCTTAAATGAAAAACTGTTTTTT.

This clone came up once. The chain recombines TRBV7-8 with TRBJ1-1, with 9 bases that match TRBD1. Germline CDR1 reads SGHVS; CDR2 reads FQNEAQ. The CDR3 has 15 amino acids. The V and J ends lost 5 bases and 5 bases, in that order; junction bases with no gene match: 9. Here the CDR3 DNA reads TGTGCCAGCAGCCCCCAGGACAGGGGAGGTACTGAAGCTTTCTTT. Protein product: CASSPQDRGGTEAFF. Together with reference TRBV7-8 and TRBJ1-1, the CDR3 gives the full variable domain: GAGVSQSPRYKVAKRGQDVALRCDPISGHVSLFWYQQALGQGPEFLTYFQNEAQLDKSGLPSDRFFAERPEGSVSTLKIQRTQQEDSAVYLCASSPQDRGGTEAFFGQGTRLTVV.

The chain recombines TRBV7-2 with TRBJ2-7, with 8 bases aligning to TRBD1. Per the germline V gene, CDR1 is SGHTA and CDR2 is FQGNSA. J lost 3 bases, V lost 5 bases, and 6 bases had no gene match. The CDR3 loop spans 14 amino acids. The CDR3 bases are TGTGCCAGCAGCCCCCGGGACAGGAGCTACGAGCAGTACTTC. The encoded protein is CASSPRDRSYEQYF.

The genes are TRBV5-4 and TRBJ1-2, with no clear D. V lost 0 bases and J 6 bases, leaving 9 bases between the germline ends. The CDR3 consists of 13 residues. Germline CDR1 SGHNT, CDR2 YYREEE (reference sequence). The CDR3 sequence: CASSLGQFDGYTF. DNA of the CDR3: TGTGCCAGCAGCTTGGGCCAATTCGATGGCTACACCTTC.